The 23 T cell receptor beta chains below were found in one sample sequenced in a study of naive and memory T cell subsets. Both TRBC1 and TRBC2 were covered by a beta constant-region primer of two equimolar oligonucleotides. TCRdb analysed the UMI-ligation and nested PCR reads with MiXCR anew, one entry per CDR3 protein. The data show over 75,000 distinct CDR3 sequences, with 10% to 15% seen just once and approximately 0.94% held by the top ten. Sequenced sample: central memory CD4+ T cells from blood. These TCRs come from a human donor in good health.

About this clonotype: Being one base from a much bigger clone, this may be a read error. The V gene is TRBV12-3 or TRBV12-4, the J gene TRBJ2-2; TRBD2 aligns across 9 bases. The CDR3 sequence is 15 residues long. CDR3 protein: CASRPGLANTGELVF. CDR3 bases: TGTGCCAGCAGGCCAGGACTAGCGAACACCGGGGAGCTGGTTTTT.

This clonotype was picked up many times. This chain connects TRBV30 to TRBJ2-7, with D unclear. V dropped 0 bases and J dropped 1 base, with 7 bases sitting between them. CDR3 length equals 13 residues. Looked up from germline, CDR1 is GTSNPN and CDR2 is SVGIG (reference sequence). The CDR3 sequence: CAWSVLSSYEQYF. In DNA, the CDR3 is TGTGCCTGGAGTGTACTTAGTTCCTACGAGCAGTACTTC.

This clonotype was counted a few times. The chain links TRBV4-2 to TRBJ2-7, with 8 bases fitting TRBD2. The trim removed 2 bases at V and 0 bases at J, leaving 9 bases unmatched. The CDR3 is 17 amino acids. CDR1 and CDR2 from the germline V gene are LGHNA and YNFKEQ. The CDR3, as DNA: TGTGCCAGCAGCCAAAGCGCACTAGCGGCCTCCTCCTACGAGCAGTACTTC. It codes for CASSQSALAASSYEQYF.

This chain connects TRBV4-1 to TRBJ2-5; D possibly matches TRBD1 or TRBD2 (5 bases each). There are 16 residues in the CDR3. V gave up 0 bases and J gave up 5 bases, with 16 bases separating them. The V gene's germline CDR1 is MGHRA and CDR2 YSYEKL. CDR3 residues: CASSQELRGAGETQYF. In DNA, the CDR3 is TGCGCCAGCAGCCAAGAGCTACGGGGCGCTGGGGAGACCCAGTACTTC.

There are a few counts of this clonotype. V and J are TRBV20-1 and TRBJ1-6; tentative D call: TRBD1 (6 bases). CDR3 length: 16 amino acids. Per the germline V gene, CDR1 is DFQATT and CDR2 is SNEGSKA (reference sequence). Trimming stripped 6 bases from V and 7 bases from J, with 22 bases between. DNA for the CDR3: TGCAGTGCCCGACCGTATGGTGCAGGGGACAATTCACCCCTCCACTTT. This sequence encodes CSARPYGAGDNSPLHF.

The chain recombines TRBV29-1 with TRBJ2-5; 11 nucleotides line up with TRBD2. With 6 bases clipped from V and 0 bases from J, the junction kept 12 bases outside the gene matches. Germline CDR1 reads SQVTM; CDR2 reads ANQGSEA. This CDR3 spans 17 amino acids. CDR3 in amino acids: CSVGGWASGRYQETQYF. The CDR3 DNA follows: TGCAGCGTGGGGGGGTGGGCTAGCGGGAGGTACCAAGAGACCCAGTACTTC.

The chain combines TRBV7-9 with TRBJ1-1; unclear D gene. The CDR3 covers 14 residues. V was pared by 4 bases and J by 4 bases, with 13 bases between. Germline V gene lookup returns CDR1 SEHNR and CDR2 FQNEAQ (reference sequence). The DNA of the CDR3 is TGTGCCAGCAGCTCCCTCCGGGCAGGCACTGAAGCTTTCTTT. Its translation: CASSSLRAGTEAFF.

J is TRBJ1-2 and V is TRBV19; a possible D gene is TRBD1 (6 bases). Germline lookup yields CDR1 LNHDA and CDR2 SQIVND (reference sequence). This CDR3 spans 14 amino acids. Trimming removed 5 bases from V and 5 bases from J, with 15 bases in between. The chain's CDR3 is CASSPGTTPYGYTF. CDR3 nucleotide sequence: TGTGCCAGTAGTCCCGGGACAACTCCTTATGGCTACACCTTC.

V usage is TRBV7-6 and J usage is TRBJ2-3; 9 bases agree with TRBD2. V shed 4 bases, J shed 0 bases, and the junction held 11 bases outside the gene matches. The V gene's germline CDR1 is SGHVS and CDR2 FNYEAQ. The length of the CDR3 is 18 residues. The CDR3 nucleotides read TGTGCCAGCAGCTCTCTACCGGGGGCGGGGGGGAGCACAGATACGCAGTATTTT. The encoded protein is CASSSLPGAGGSTDTQYF.

J is TRBJ2-7 and V is TRBV2, with TRBD2 as a possible D gene (6 bases). This CDR3 is built from 14 residues. The ends were cut back, 2 bases at V and 4 bases at J, with 12 bases in the middle. Looked up from germline, CDR1 is SNHLY and CDR2 is FYNNEI. The CDR3 sequence is CASSETGLTYEQYF. In DNA, the CDR3 is TGTGCCAGCAGTGAAACCGGACTAACGTACGAGCAGTACTTC.

This clonotype came up many times. The chain is built from TRBV3-1 and TRBJ1-6, with 12 bases identical to TRBD1. J lost 10 bases, V lost 4 bases, and 5 bases had no gene match. This CDR3 is 15 amino acids long. The germline CDR1 and CDR2 sequences are LGHDT and YNNKEL (reference sequence). The CDR3 sequence: CASSPRDRGQSPLHF. Written as DNA, the CDR3 is TGTGCCAGCAGCCCTCGGGACAGGGGGCAATCACCCCTCCACTTT.

In this sample, this clonotype is medium-sized. V and J are TRBV11-1 and TRBJ2-6; either TRBD1 or TRBD2 may supply D (5 bases each). The V gene lost 4 bases and the J gene lost 7 bases, with 14 bases spanning the gap. This CDR3 region has 15 residues. CDR1 SGHAT and CDR2 FQDESV come from the germline V gene (reference sequence). CDR3 region: CASSSRDVGANVLTF. The CDR3 nucleotides read TGTGCCAGCAGCTCCCGGGACGTCGGTGCCAACGTCCTGACTTTC.

The chain joins TRBV6-1 to TRBJ2-1, with 9 bases matching TRBD2. Germline loops: CDR1 MNHNS, CDR2 SASEGT. The V segment lost 6 bases and the J segment 5 bases; nucleotides outside the gene matches: 8. The CDR3 extends over 15 amino acids. CDR3 bases: TGTGCCAGCAGGCCTGGACTAGCGCCAAACAATGAGCAGTTCTTC. It encodes CASRPGLAPNNEQFF.

This sequence joins TRBV28 and TRBJ1-6; 9 nucleotides align to TRBD1. V lost 4 bases to trimming and J lost 0 bases; unmatched junction nucleotides: 7. Per germline, CDR1 MDHEN and CDR2 SYDVKM. This CDR3 has 18 amino acids. CDR3 protein: CASSSSDRGISYNSPLHF. Written as DNA, the CDR3 is TGTGCCAGCAGTTCCTCGGACAGGGGCATCTCCTATAATTCACCCCTCCACTTT.

This clonotype was counted between two and nine times. The rearrangement joins TRBV7-9 to TRBJ1-6; D might be TRBD1 (6 bases). The V gene's germline CDR1 is SEHNR and CDR2 FQNEAQ (reference sequence). V lost 5 bases, J lost 14 bases, and 13 bases lay in between. The CDR3 is made up of 12 amino acids. CDR3 sequence (DNA): TGTGCCAGCAGCAGGGACATAGACGCCCTCCACTTT. This gives the protein CASSRDIDALHF.

The chain recombines TRBV7-8 with TRBJ1-4; the D gene is possibly TRBD1 (6 bases). The germline V gene encodes CDR1 SGHVS and CDR2 FQNEAQ. The CDR3 contains 13 residues. Deletions cut 3 bases from V and 13 bases from J, with 15 bases between. CDR3 DNA: TGTGCCAGCAGCTTCGGATCCCTCAGGGGACTGTTTTTT. This translates into CASSFGSLRGLFF.

This clonotype was detected only a few times. The chain couples TRBV5-1 to TRBJ1-1; weak D call: TRBD1 (5 bases). Germline V CDR1 and CDR2: SGHRS, YFSETQ. This CDR3 region has 15 residues. The V and J ends lost 0 bases and 2 bases respectively, with 11 bases between them. The CDR3 bases are TGCGCCAGCAGCTTGGCACTTGGGGCTAACACTGAAGCTTTCTTT. Encoded protein: CASSLALGANTEAFF.

The chain couples TRBV20-1 to TRBJ2-3, with TRBD1 matching 8 bases. The CDR3 sequence is 14 residues long. J gave up 2 bases and V 5 bases, and 6 bases lay outside the gene matches. Germline V gives CDR1 DFQATT, CDR2 SNEGSKA (reference sequence). The CDR3 region is CSADDRGNTDTQYF. The CDR3 coding sequence is TGCAGTGCTGACGACAGGGGAAACACAGATACGCAGTATTTT.

This clonotype was seen a handful of times. The chain has TRBV10-3 and TRBJ2-1; weak D call: TRBD1 (5 bases). The CDR3 totals 13 residues. V gave up 8 bases and J gave up 2 bases, with 10 bases separating them. Per the germline V gene, CDR1 is ENHRY and CDR2 is SYGVKD. The CDR3 region is CAISRAPYNEQFF. Written as DNA, the CDR3 is TGTGCCATCTCCAGGGCACCCTACAATGAGCAGTTCTTC.

This chain links TRBV10-3 with TRBJ2-7, with D perhaps matching TRBD1 (6 bases). The CDR3 consists of 14 residues. The V and J ends lost 0 bases and 5 bases respectively, with 11 bases between them. Germline CDR1 and CDR2: ENHRY and SYGVKD. Here the CDR3 DNA reads TGTGCCATCAGTGAGTCTCACAGGGCCCACGAGCAGTACTTC. Its translation is CAISESHRAHEQYF.

This clonotype was observed a few times. V usage is TRBV29-1 and J usage is TRBJ2-1, with 8 bases lining up with TRBD1. V lost 1 base to trimming and J lost 7 bases; unmatched junction nucleotides: 6. The CDR3 has 14 residues. Germline-derived CDR1 and CDR2 are SQVTM and ANQGSEA. CDR3 protein: CSVEGTGISNEQFF. CDR3 nucleotide sequence: TGCAGCGTTGAAGGGACAGGGATTTCAAATGAGCAGTTCTTC.

This clonotype was observed at least ten times. This sequence joins TRBV6-5 and TRBJ2-7, with D unresolved. CDR1 and CDR2 from the germline V gene are MNHEY and SVGAGI. This CDR3 has 16 amino acids. V was pared by 5 bases and J by 6 bases, with 23 bases between. The CDR3 sequence is CASSTGRRNAVAEQYF. The CDR3 DNA reads TGTGCCAGCAGTACTGGACGGAGAAATGCGGTCGCCGAGCAGTACTTC.

This clonotype was seen a few times. The rearrangement joins TRBV11-2 to TRBJ2-5; tentatively, D is TRBD1 or TRBD2 (5 bases each). CDR3 length equals 16 residues. The germline CDR1 and CDR2 sequences are SGHAT and FQNNGV. Trimming removed 0 bases from V and 4 bases from J, with 15 bases in between. The CDR3 DNA is TGTGCCAGCAGCTTAGATTCCGGGACCGGGGCAGAGACCCAGTACTTC. This translates into CASSLDSGTGAETQYF.